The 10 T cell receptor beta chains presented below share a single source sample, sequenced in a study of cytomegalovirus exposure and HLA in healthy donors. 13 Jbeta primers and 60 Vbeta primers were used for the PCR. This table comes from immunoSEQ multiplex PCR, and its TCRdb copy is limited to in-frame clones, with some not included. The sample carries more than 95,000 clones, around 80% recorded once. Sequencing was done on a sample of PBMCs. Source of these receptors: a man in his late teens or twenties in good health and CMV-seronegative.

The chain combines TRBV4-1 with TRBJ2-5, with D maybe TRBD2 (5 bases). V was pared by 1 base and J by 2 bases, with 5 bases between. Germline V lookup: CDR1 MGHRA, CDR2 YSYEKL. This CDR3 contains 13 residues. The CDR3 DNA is TGCGCCAGCAGCCAAGGACTACAAGAGACCCAGTACTTC. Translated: CASSQGLQETQYF.

CDR3: CASSPARGGQSSYNEQFF. The DNA of the CDR3 is TGCGCCAGCAGTCCGGCGAGAGGCGGGCAGAGCTCCTACAATGAGCAGTTCTTC. The chain carries TRBV10-1 and TRBJ2-1, with a possible D match to TRBD2 (5 bases). The germline V gene encodes CDR1 WNHNN and CDR2 SYGVQD (reference sequence). The CDR3 is 18 residues long. Trimming removed 5 bases at V and 0 bases at J, with 20 bases between.

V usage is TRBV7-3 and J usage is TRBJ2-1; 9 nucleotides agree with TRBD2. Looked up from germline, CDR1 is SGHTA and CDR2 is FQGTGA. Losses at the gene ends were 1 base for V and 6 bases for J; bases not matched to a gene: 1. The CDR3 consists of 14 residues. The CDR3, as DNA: TGTGCCAGCAGCTTAAGCGGGAGGGCCAATGAGCAGTTCTTC. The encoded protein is CASSLSGRANEQFF.

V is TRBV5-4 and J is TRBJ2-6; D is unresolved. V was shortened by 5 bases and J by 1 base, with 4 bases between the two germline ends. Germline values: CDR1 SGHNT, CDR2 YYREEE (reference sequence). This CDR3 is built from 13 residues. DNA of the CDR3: TGTGCCAGCAGACTTTCTGGGGCCAACGTCCTGACTTTC. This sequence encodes CASRLSGANVLTF.

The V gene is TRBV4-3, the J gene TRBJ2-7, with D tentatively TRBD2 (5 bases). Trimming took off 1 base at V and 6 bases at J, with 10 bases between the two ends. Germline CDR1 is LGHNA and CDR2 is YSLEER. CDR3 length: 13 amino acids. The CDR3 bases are TGCGCCAGCAGCCAAGTTCGAGGGTCCGAGCAGTACTTC. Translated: CASSQVRGSEQYF.

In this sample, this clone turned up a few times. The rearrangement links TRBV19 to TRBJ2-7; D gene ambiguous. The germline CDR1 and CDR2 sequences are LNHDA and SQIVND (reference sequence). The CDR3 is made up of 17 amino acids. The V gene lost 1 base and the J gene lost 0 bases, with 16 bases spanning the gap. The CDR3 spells CASSIGQRRMSSYEQYF. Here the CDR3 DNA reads TGTGCCAGTAGTATAGGTCAGCGAAGGATGAGCTCCTACGAGCAGTACTTC.

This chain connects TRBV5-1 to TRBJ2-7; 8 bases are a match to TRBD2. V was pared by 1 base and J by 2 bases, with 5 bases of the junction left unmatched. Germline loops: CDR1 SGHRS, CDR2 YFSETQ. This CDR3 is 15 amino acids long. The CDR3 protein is CASSLTGTSAYEQYF. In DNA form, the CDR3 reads TGCGCCAGCAGCTTGACCGGGACTAGTGCCTACGAGCAGTACTTC. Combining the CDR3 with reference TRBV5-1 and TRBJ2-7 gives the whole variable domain KAGVTQTPRYLIKTRGQQVTLSCSPISGHRSVSWYQQTPGQGLQFLFEYFSETQRNKGNFPGRFSGRQFSNSRSEMNVSTLELGDSALYLCASSLTGTSAYEQYFGPGTRLTVT.

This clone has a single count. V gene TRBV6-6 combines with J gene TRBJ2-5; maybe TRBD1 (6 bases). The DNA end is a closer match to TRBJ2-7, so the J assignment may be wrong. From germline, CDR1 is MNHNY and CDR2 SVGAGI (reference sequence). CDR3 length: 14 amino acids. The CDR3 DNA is TGTGCCAGCAGTTACCGCGACAGGACCTACGAGCAGTACTTC. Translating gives CASSYRDRTYEQYF.

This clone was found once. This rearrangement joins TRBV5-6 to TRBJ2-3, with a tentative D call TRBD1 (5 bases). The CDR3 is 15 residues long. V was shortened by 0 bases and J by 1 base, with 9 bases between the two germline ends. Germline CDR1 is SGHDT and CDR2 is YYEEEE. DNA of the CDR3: TGTGCCAGCAGCTTGGAGGGGCAGGGCACAGATACGCAGTATTTT. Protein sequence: CASSLEGQGTDTQYF.

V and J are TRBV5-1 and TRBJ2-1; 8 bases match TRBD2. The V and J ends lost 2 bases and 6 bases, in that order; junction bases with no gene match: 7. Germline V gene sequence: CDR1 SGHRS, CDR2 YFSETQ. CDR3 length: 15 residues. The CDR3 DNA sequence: TGCGCCAGCAGCTTCCATAGCGGGGCGGCCAATGAGCAGTTCTTC. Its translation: CASSFHSGAANEQFF.